The rows below give T cell receptor beta chains drawn from one sample of a study of OX40 agonist ivuxolimab in advanced cancers. Here immunoSEQ multiplex PCR was the method, and the copy in TCRdb shows in-frame clones only, minus some. The sample has more than 60,000 clones, roughly 87% seen once; the top ten hold about 4%. Sequencing used CD4+ or CD8+ T cells sorted from blood, obtained in a trial of the OX40 agonist ivuxolimab. Receptor source: an adult with an advanced solid tumor such as melanoma, head and neck, liver or kidney cancer. Both conserved end residues are part of each CDR3. A D gene is named only where the DNA matches it firmly. A clone size is listed for some rows: how often the clone was seen (once, few, many), or a class if it is expanded.

v_call	j_call	d_call	clone_size	cdr3_nt	cdr3_aa
TRBV7-9	TRBJ1-4	-	few	TGTGCCAGCAGCTTAGGGGGGGCCCCTAATGAAAAACTGTTTTTT	CASSLGGAPNEKLFF
TRBV18	TRBJ2-2	TRBD2	-	TGTGCCAGCTCACCCCAGCGGGAGGAAACCGGGGAGCTGTTTTTT	CASSPQREETGELFF
TRBV2	TRBJ1-1	-	-	TGTGCCAGCAGTTACCGGGGGGCTGAAGCTTTCTTT	CASSYRGAEAFF
TRBV6-9	TRBJ2-7	TRBD2	-	TGTGCCAGCAGTGAACCGGGTCGGGGGGGTTACGAGCAGTACTTC	CASSEPGRGGYEQYF
TRBV30	TRBJ1-4	TRBD1	-	TGTGCCTGGTCGACAGGGAGGGGTGAAAAACTGTTTTTT	CAWSTGRGEKLFF
TRBV29-1	TRBJ1-1	TRBD1	-	TGCAGCGTCGGCCGGGACAGGGTAGATACTGAAGCTTTCTTT	CSVGRDRVDTEAFF
TRBV15	TRBJ2-1	TRBD2	-	TGTGCCACCAGCCCTCGTGGGGGGGGTCGTGAGCAGTTCTTC	CATSPRGGGREQFF
TRBV2	TRBJ2-3	TRBD2	-	TGTGCCAGCAGTGAAATGGCCAGCGGGAGCGGTGCAGATACGCAGTATTTT	CASSEMASGSGADTQYF
TRBV4-1	TRBJ2-3	-	-	TGCGCCAGCAGCCAAGATTACTTCACAGATACGCAGTATTTT	CASSQDYFTDTQYF
TRBV7-9	TRBJ1-4	TRBD1	-	TGTGCCAGCAGCTTAGGAAGGGGGCTGGATGAAAAACTGTTTTTT	CASSLGRGLDEKLFF
TRBV6-6	TRBJ2-7	TRBD1	-	TGTGCCAGCAGTACCGGGGACAGGGGCTACGAGCAGTACTTC	CASSTGDRGYEQYF
TRBV5-1	TRBJ2-2	TRBD1	-	TGCGCCAGCAGCATATCGACAGGGGGCACCGGGGAGCTGTTTTTT	CASSISTGGTGELFF
TRBV5-1	TRBJ2-5	-	-	TGCGCCAGCAGCTTGGAGGGGGTGTTAGGGGAGACCCAGTACTTC	CASSLEGVLGETQYF
TRBV28	TRBJ2-7	-	-	TGTGCCAGCAGTTTGCCCCGGGTCTTCTCTGGGCAGTACTTC	CASSLPRVFSGQYF
TRBV27	TRBJ2-5	TRBD2	-	TGTGCCAGCCGACTAGCGGGAGCAGAGGAGACCCAGTACTTC	CASRLAGAEETQYF
TRBV5-1	TRBJ2-7	TRBD2	-	TGCGCCAGCAGCTTGGAAACGGGAGGGCCCCACGAGCAGTACTTC	CASSLETGGPHEQYF
TRBV5-4	TRBJ1-3	-	-	TGTGCCAGCAGCTTGGCAGGCTCTGGAAACACCATATATTTT	CASSLAGSGNTIYF
TRBV7-2	TRBJ2-7	-	-	TGTGCCAGCAGCAGACTCTCCCCCGAGCAGTACTTC	CASSRLSPEQYF
TRBV21-1	TRBJ1-4	-	-	TGTGCCAGCAGCAACCTCTCTGGGATCGCGAAAGAAAAACTGTTTTTT	CASSNLSGIAKEKLFF
TRBV6-5	TRBJ1-5	TRBD1	-	TGTGCCAGCAGGCGAACAGGGGATAGCAATCAGCCCCAGCATTTT	CASRRTGDSNQPQHF
TRBV6-5	TRBJ2-5	TRBD1	-	TGTGCCAGCAGGGGGACAGGGGGTCGGGAGACCCAGTACTTC	CASRGTGGRETQYF
TRBV5-1	TRBJ1-1	-	-	TGCGCCAGCAGCATCACAGAAATGAACACTGAAGCTTTCTTT	CASSITEMNTEAFF
TRBV27	TRBJ2-1	TRBD2	-	TGTGCCAGCACCCCAGGACTAGCGGGAGCAGGTGAGCAGTTCTTC	CASTPGLAGAGEQFF
TRBV6-6	TRBJ2-7	TRBD2	-	TGTGCCAGCAGATCTCACGACGGACTAGCGGGAGACGAGCAGTACTTC	CASRSHDGLAGDEQYF
TRBV9	TRBJ1-3	-	once	TGTGCCAGCGCCCCTTGGGGGATTGGAAACACCATATATTTT	CASAPWGIGNTIYF
TRBV9	TRBJ2-3	-	-	TGTGCCAGCAGTAGGGGGAGCACAGATACGCAGTATTTT	CASSRGSTDTQYF
TRBV27	TRBJ1-5	-	few	TGTGCCAGGGGCAGAACGAATCAGCCCCAGCATTTT	CARGRTNQPQHF